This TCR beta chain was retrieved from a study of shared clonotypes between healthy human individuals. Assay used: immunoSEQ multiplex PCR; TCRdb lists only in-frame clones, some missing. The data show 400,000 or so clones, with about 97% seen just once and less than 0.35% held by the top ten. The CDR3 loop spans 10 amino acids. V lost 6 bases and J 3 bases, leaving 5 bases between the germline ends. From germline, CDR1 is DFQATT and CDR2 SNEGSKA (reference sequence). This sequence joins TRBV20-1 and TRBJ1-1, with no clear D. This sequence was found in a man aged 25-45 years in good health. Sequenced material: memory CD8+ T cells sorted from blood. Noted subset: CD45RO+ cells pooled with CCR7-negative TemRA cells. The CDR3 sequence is CSAVYTEAFF. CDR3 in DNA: TGCAGTGCAGTCTACACTGAAGCTTTCTTT.